These T cell receptor beta chains were read from a single sample in a study of blood T cell repertoires in COVID-19. Clones were sequenced by immunoSEQ multiplex PCR, and TCRdb holds only the in-frame ones, with some missing. Of under 150,000 clones in the sample, 85% to 90% were seen once. The sample consisted of peripheral blood. The receptors here all came from a woman between 50 and 59 years old with acute or convalescent COVID-19. Each CDR3 is given with its conserved first and last residue. D genes are given only for firm matches. Clone size is shown for a subset of rows, as once, few, many or a class of expanded clone.

>.|TRBJ2-7|TRBV6-5|.
CASSPQGGLSYEQYF
TGTGCCAGCAGTCCCCAGGGGGGCCTCTCCTACGAGCAGTACTTC
>few|TRBJ1-3|TRBV12-3/TRBV12-4|.
CASSLLTIYF
TGTGCCAGCAGTCTTTTAACCATATATTTT
>.|TRBJ1-1|TRBV5-1|.
CASSQGTEAFF
TGCGCCAGCAGCCAGGGGACTGAAGCTTTCTTT
>.|TRBJ2-6|TRBV2|.
CASSLEDSGANVLTF
TGTGCCAGCAGTTTGGAGGACTCTGGGGCCAACGTCCTGACTTTC
>.|TRBJ2-3|TRBV9|TRBD2
CASSARLAGGPDTQYF
TGTGCCAGCAGCGCCCGACTAGCGGGAGGGCCGGATACGCAGTATTTT
>.|TRBJ1-5|TRBV4-1|.
CASSQVGTQVSNQPQHF
TGCGCCAGCAGCCAAGTAGGTACACAGGTTAGCAATCAGCCCCAGCATTTT
>.|TRBJ1-5|TRBV7-2|.
CASSSTHGNQPQHF
TGTGCCAGCAGCTCCACCCACGGGAATCAGCCCCAGCATTTT
>.|TRBJ2-4|TRBV20-1|TRBD1
CSASGQGNIQYF
TGCAGTGCTAGTGGACAGGGGAACATTCAGTACTTC
>.|TRBJ1-2|TRBV7-9|.
CASSLEDSYGYTF
TGTGCCAGCTCCCTGGAGGACAGTTACGGCTACACCTTC
>.|TRBJ1-1|TRBV5-1|TRBD1
CASSFAGQTNTEAFF
TGCGCCAGCAGCTTCGCGGGACAGACAAACACTGAAGCTTTCTTT
>once|TRBJ2-7|TRBV28|.
CASTPVGGAIYEQYF
TGTGCCAGCACCCCTGTGGGGGGGGCCATATACGAGCAGTACTTC
>.|TRBJ2-1|TRBV7-3|TRBD2
CASSPGLAGNEQFF
TGTGCCAGCAGCCCGGGACTAGCGGGAAATGAGCAGTTCTTC
>.|TRBJ2-1|TRBV6-2/TRBV6-3|TRBD2
CASSPGLAGYSSEQFF
TGTGCCAGCAGCCCCGGGCTAGCGGGGTATAGTAGCGAGCAGTTCTTC
>.|TRBJ1-2|TRBV6-4|.
CASSDRGGGYTF
TGTGCCAGCAGTGACAGGGGAGGTGGCTACACCTTC
>.|TRBJ1-3|TRBV4-2|.
CASGQSSGNTIYF
TGTGCCAGCGGACAGAGCTCTGGAAACACCATATATTTT
>.|TRBJ1-2|TRBV4-3|.
CASSKGGGDYGYTF
TGCGCCAGCAGCAAAGGGGGGGGCGACTATGGCTACACCTTC
>.|TRBJ2-2|TRBV11-3|.
CASSLGGRNTGELFF
TGTGCCAGCAGCTTAGGAGGGCGGAACACCGGGGAGCTGTTTTTT
>.|TRBJ1-1|TRBV7-3|.
CASSSSGTLNTEAFF
TGTGCCAGCAGCTCCTCCGGGACACTTAACACTGAAGCTTTCTTT
>.|TRBJ2-1|TRBV7-6|TRBD2
CASSLALREGLGYEQFF
TGTGCCAGCAGCTTAGCGCTGAGGGAGGGCCTAGGTTATGAGCAGTTCTTC
>.|TRBJ1-3|TRBV28|.
CASSFEARGNTIYF
TGTGCCAGCAGTTTCGAGGCGCGTGGAAACACCATATATTTT
>.|TRBJ2-3|TRBV24-1|.
CATSIEYGPGGDTQYF
TGTGCCACCAGTATTGAGTATGGCCCCGGGGGAGATACGCAGTATTTT
>.|TRBJ2-2|TRBV7-9|TRBD2
CASSYASSSGRYTGELFF
TGTGCCAGCAGCTACGCCTCATCTAGCGGGAGATACACCGGGGAGCTGTTTTTT
>.|TRBJ2-3|TRBV19|TRBD1
CASSIVGQGTTDTQYF
TGTGCCAGTAGTATAGTGGGACAGGGGACCACAGATACGCAGTATTTT
>.|TRBJ2-1|TRBV7-9|TRBD1
CASSVASTGGDEQFF
TGTGCCAGCAGCGTAGCTTCGACAGGGGGGGATGAGCAGTTCTTC
>.|TRBJ1-1|TRBV3-1/TRBV3-2|.
CASSQEGVGTEAFF
TGTGCCAGCAGCCAAGAAGGGGTGGGTACTGAAGCTTTCTTT
>.|TRBJ2-1|TRBV28|TRBD2
CASRSGRRAYNEQFF
TGTGCCAGCAGGAGCGGGAGGAGGGCCTACAATGAGCAGTTCTTC
>.|TRBJ1-5|TRBV10-1|.
CASSESGDYSNQPQHF
TGCGCCAGCAGTGAGTCCGGCGACTATAGCAATCAGCCCCAGCATTTT
>.|TRBJ1-1|TRBV9|.
CASSTDPAGVGYGTEAFF
TGTGCCAGCAGCACCGACCCTGCGGGGGTTGGTTATGGCACTGAAGCTTTCTTT
>once|TRBJ2-1|TRBV2|TRBD2
CASRSGDNYNEQFF
TGTGCCAGCAGAAGCGGGGATAATTACAATGAGCAGTTCTTC
>.|TRBJ2-1|TRBV2|.
CASQTVADNEQFF
TGTGCCAGCCAGACGGTGGCGGACAATGAGCAGTTCTTC
>.|TRBJ2-1|TRBV19|TRBD2
CASSIDYEGPSGGTNSYNEQFF
TGTGCCAGTAGTATAGACTATGAGGGGCCTAGCGGGGGGACGAACTCCTACAATGAGCAGTTCTTC
>.|TRBJ1-2|TRBV3-1/TRBV3-2|.
CASSQDQGQGRGYTF
TGTGCCAGCAGCCAAGATCAGGGCCAGGGCCGTGGCTACACCTTC
>.|TRBJ2-7|TRBV19|TRBD1
CASSIRDRGYEQYF
TGTGCCAGTAGTATTAGGGACAGGGGCTACGAGCAGTACTTC
>.|TRBJ2-5|TRBV3-1/TRBV3-2|TRBD1
CASNGGQGKETQYF
TGTGCCAGCAATGGGGGACAGGGAAAAGAGACCCAGTACTTC
>few|TRBJ2-1|TRBV7-9|TRBD2
CASSDSGNNEQFF
TGTGCCAGCAGCGACAGCGGGAACAATGAGCAGTTCTTC
>.|TRBJ2-7|TRBV24-1|TRBD1
CATSDGTGAKIYEQYF
TGTGCCACCAGTGATGGGACAGGGGCGAAAATCTACGAGCAGTACTTC